Sequencing of this TCR beta chain was carried out in a study of blood T cell repertoires in COVID-19. Whole-study context: Some COVID-19 samples were acute and others convalescent; all came from the United States, Italy and Spain.

After removal of 5 bases from V and 5 bases from J, the junction contained 9 bases not matched to a gene. Germline V CDR1 and CDR2: SQVTM, ANQGSEA. This CDR3 has 14 amino acids. Cohorts were assigned according to the clinical history that participants reported. Symptom resolution, clearance, or two negative PCRs marked donors in Cohort 3 as recovered. This clone was observed a single time. In the study's own analysis: For nucleated cells, counts were estimated from reference gene primer amplification. Measured with immunoSEQ multiplex PCR; TCRdb has only the in-frame clones, and not every one. Clonal size and the V and J genes are those of that table, whereas D and trimming came from the DNA. The table has 200,000 to 250,000 clones, 75% to 90% seen once; the top ten hold approximately 8.7%.

Sequenced: PBMCs or T cells enriched from blood (not recorded which). The chain links TRBV29-1 to TRBJ1-1, with TRBD1 matching 9 bases. The receptor was isolated from a man aged 40-49 years who had recovered from COVID-19. DNA of the CDR3: TGCAGCGTTCTACAGGGGGCGCTAGGAACTGAAGCTTTCTTT. As protein: CSVLQGALGTEAFF.